The 12 T cell receptor beta chains presented below share a single source sample, sequenced in a study of identical twins. TCRdb called the 5' RACE reads again in MiXCR, with one record for every CDR3 protein. The table has approximately 490,000 distinct CDR3 sequences, approximately 20% seen once; the top ten hold approximately 0.49%. These same records also appear under a second study, on yellow fever vaccine responses in identical twins.

Specimen: CD4+ T cells sorted from blood. The receptors shown here come from a woman between 18 and 30 years old in good health.

The V and J genes are TRBV5-1 and TRBJ2-7; D may be TRBD2 (6 bases). Germline CDR1 reads SGHRS; CDR2 reads YFSETQ. CDR3 size: 15 residues. Trimming removed 5 bases at V and 0 bases at J, with 15 bases between. DNA of the CDR3: TGCGCCAGCAGTTCCAGACTAGAGAGCTCCTACGAGCAGTACTTC. This codes for CASSSRLESSYEQYF.

The chain joins TRBV3-1 to TRBJ2-1; D is uncertain. CDR3 size: 14 residues. Trimming cost V 4 bases and J 5 bases, with 12 bases left between them. Looked up from germline, CDR1 is LGHDT and CDR2 is YNNKEL (reference sequence). This chain's CDR3 is CASSPPTSDNEQFF. The CDR3 region has the DNA TGTGCCAGCAGCCCACCGACTTCAGACAATGAGCAGTTCTTC.

This sequence joins TRBV5-1 and TRBJ2-2; no clear D gene. The CDR3 runs 14 residues. The V gene's germline CDR1 is SGHRS and CDR2 YFSETQ. Trimming left V 3 bases short and J 1 base short, with 7 bases between. CDR3 DNA: TGCGCCAGCAGCTACCTCATGAACACCGGGGAGCTGTTTTTT. This codes for CASSYLMNTGELFF. Drawing the rest from reference TRBV5-1 and TRBJ2-2, the complete variable domain is KAGVTQTPRYLIKTRGQQVTLSCSPISGHRSVSWYQQTPGQGLQFLFEYFSETQRNKGNFPGRFSGRQFSNSRSEMNVSTLELGDSALYLCASSYLMNTGELFFGEGSRLTVL.

The chain couples TRBV27 to TRBJ2-1, with no clear D. Germline loops: CDR1 MNHEY, CDR2 SMNVEV (reference sequence). The CDR3 runs to 14 residues. The V gene lost 7 bases and the J gene lost 9 bases, with 19 bases spanning the gap. For the CDR3, the DNA is TGTGCCAGCATCTCGGCGAACCAATTTAGTGAGCAGTTCTTC. Translated: CASISANQFSEQFF.

CDR3 in amino acids: CASSLRGGASRTDTQYF. CDR3 coding DNA: TGTGCCAGCAGCTTGCGCGGGGGGGCATCCCGCACAGATACGCAGTATTTT. The genes are TRBV5-6 and TRBJ2-3, with 9 nucleotides matching TRBD2. Unmatched junction bases numbered 7, after V lost 1 base and J lost 1 base. CDR1 SGHDT and CDR2 YYEEEE come from the germline V gene. There are 17 residues in the CDR3.

This clonotype appeared a single time. V and J are TRBV20-1 and TRBJ1-6; no clear D. Per the germline V gene, CDR1 is DFQATT and CDR2 is SNEGSKA (reference sequence). V was pared by 1 base and J by 9 bases, with 13 bases between. CDR3 length: 14 residues. The CDR3 here is CSARGGSRGSPLHF. CDR3 nucleotide sequence: TGCAGTGCTAGAGGTGGCAGCCGAGGTTCACCCCTCCACTTT.

The rearrangement uses TRBV20-1 and TRBJ2-5; 8 bases are a match to TRBD2. V shed 3 bases, J shed 5 bases, and the junction held 11 bases outside the gene matches. Germline V gives CDR1 DFQATT, CDR2 SNEGSKA (reference sequence). CDR3 length: 15 amino acids. For the CDR3, the DNA is TGCAGTGCTAGCCACTTTGCGGGGGGCAGGGAGACCCAGTACTTC. This codes for CSASHFAGGRETQYF.

CDR3 nucleotides: TGCAGTGCCGACATCCCAGGAAGCGGGGGGCAGTACAATGAGCAGTTCTTC. It is translated as CSADIPGSGGQYNEQFF. V is TRBV20-1 and J is TRBJ2-1; TRBD2 agrees at 9 bases. The CDR3 consists of 17 residues. The germline V gene encodes CDR1 DFQATT and CDR2 SNEGSKA (reference sequence). V shed 6 bases, J shed 4 bases, and the junction held 16 bases outside the gene matches.

The CDR3 loop reads CATSLARETQYF. The CDR3 DNA follows: TGCGCCACCAGCCTAGCACGGGAGACCCAGTACTTC. The chain combines TRBV10-2 with TRBJ2-5, with D possibly matching TRBD2 (5 bases). Between the trimmed V and J ends, which lost 10 bases and 5 bases, there was a span of 14 bases. The length of the CDR3 is 12 residues. CDR1 is WSHSY, CDR2 SAAADI, per germline.

The rearrangement uses TRBV24-1 and TRBJ2-3; 12 bases match TRBD2. Unmatched junction bases numbered 5, after V lost 4 bases and J lost 4 bases. The CDR3 has 16 residues. Germline CDR1 reads KGHDR; CDR2 reads SFDVKD. As DNA, the CDR3 is TGTGCCACCAGTGAACTAGCGGGGGGAAGACCAGATACGCAGTATTTT. It is translated as CATSELAGGRPDTQYF.

The chain is built from TRBV4-2 and TRBJ2-3; D is possibly TRBD2 (5 bases). Germline V CDR1 and CDR2: LGHNA, YNFKEQ. The V and J ends lost 0 bases and 1 base respectively, with 11 bases between them. This CDR3 is 16 amino acids long. The CDR3 region has the DNA TGTGCCAGCAGCCAAGAGGGGAACGGGGGCACAGATACGCAGTATTTT. Protein: CASSQEGNGGTDTQYF.

The rearrangement uses TRBV25-1 and TRBJ1-1; TRBD1 is a possible D gene (5 bases). The length of the CDR3 is 13 residues. Germline-derived CDR1 and CDR2 are MGHDK and SYGVNS. The V gene lost 7 bases and the J gene lost 1 base, with 10 bases spanning the gap. The CDR3 coding sequence is TGTGCCAGCACCGGGGGACCGAACACTGAAGCTTTCTTT. Its protein is CASTGGPNTEAFF. Together with reference TRBV25-1 and TRBJ1-1, the CDR3 gives the full variable domain: EADIYQTPRYLVIGTGKKITLECSQTMGHDKMYWYQQDPGMELHLIHYSYGVNSTEKGDLSSESTVSRIRTEHFPLTLESARPSHTSQYLCASTGGPNTEAFFGQGTRLTVV.